This entry concerns a single TCR beta chain. What antigen it recognizes has not been identified. One base away there is no much larger clone; base qualities are not given. The record originates from a study of CD8+ T cells in alopecia areata (dated by TCRdb to the late 2010s). In terms of the full investigation: The treated patients took part in an open-label pilot trial in which moderate-to-severe alopecia areata was treated with oral tofacitinib at 5 to 10 mg twice daily. The RNA source kit depended on sample type: the PAXgene miRNA kit for fixed scalp, the miRNeasy kit for PBMCs, and the RNeasy kit for mouse skin. TCRbeta CDR3 regions were amplified by immunoSEQ multiplex PCR using 35 Vbeta forward and 13 Jbeta reverse primers. In treated patients, disease severity was measured using the SALT score, which gives the percentage of scalp surface area affected. Tofacitinib was given for 6 to 18 months, followed by 6 months of follow-up off drug to assess delayed response and recurrence. The study used high-throughput TCRbeta sequencing to examine T cell clonal expansion in alopecia areata, in both the C3H/HeJ mouse model and human patients. Scalp clonality was compared across normal scalp (n=4), patchy alopecia areata scalp (n=8), and alopecia totalis/universalis scalp (n=8). Patients on tofacitinib were biopsied at baseline and after 4 and 24 weeks of treatment, and several of the patients also had a later scalp biopsy. In humans, TCRbeta sequencing was performed on scalp tissue and on sorted CD4+ and CD8+ peripheral blood T cells from healthy controls and from patients with patchy or totalis/universalis alopecia areata. Results the study describes overall, beyond this receptor: Lesional scalp, especially in alopecia totalis/universalis, showed higher clonality and more expanded CD8+ clones than normal scalp, suggesting antigenic drive. With tofacitinib, both scalp clonality and the number of expanded CD8+ clones among the top 100 scalp clones went down significantly. Shared TCR sequences between patients were less evident than in mice, which may be partly attributable to HLA diversity in the patient population. Unlike mouse skin, which is dominated by gammadelta T cells, normal human skin has resident alphabeta T cells that are also sequenced, and this complicates analysis of the scalp TCR repertoire. Many expanded lesional clones persisted in scalp and blood during tofacitinib treatment, which may partly explain relapse after stopping treatment. The treated cohort was small, with a single nonresponder, so links between baseline CD8+ expansion and response need larger studies.

CDR1 and CDR2 (SGDLS, YYNGEE) derive from the germline V gene. Deletion took 4 bases off V and 0 bases off J, with a span of 8 bases between the germline ends. The CDR3 starts with the cysteine, ends with the phenylalanine, and has 15 residues. The DNA shown is the 45-base CDR3, in frame from base 1. The intended sense of this specimen's treatment or condition label: oral pan-JAK inhibitor, 5-10 mg twice daily. Peripheral blood and lesional scalp punch biopsies were obtained from patients with alopecia areata. PBMCs were isolated by density centrifugation and stained for CD3, CD4 and CD8, and CD4+ and CD8+ T cells were sorted on a FACSAria. Library creation used the immunoSEQ multiplex PCR assay. To provide template for TCR sequencing, every sample had RNA extracted and reverse transcribed into cDNA. SuperScript III was used to make first-strand cDNA, primed with a 2:1 mix of oligo-dT and random hexamers. A synthetic immune receptor repertoire was used to assess amplification bias, and residual bias was removed computationally. Per the source publication's procedure: After raw reads were preprocessed to remove errors, the CDR3 was defined following IMGT conventions as running from the conserved cysteine to phenylalanine. Clonality was computed as 1 minus the Shannon entropy, with the entropy normalized by log2 of the number of productive unique TCRs. Scalp TCRbeta sequences were cross-referenced with sorted blood CD4 and CD8 repertoires so that the CD4 or CD8 identity of scalp clones could be inferred. TCRdb stores this immuneACCESS table with in-frame sequences only. Part of the clones is absent; in the studies checked, under half of the shortfall reflects unresolved V genes, and no reason is known for the rest. D and trimming were read from the DNA, whereas the V and J calls and clone size are those reported in that table. The sample table records 150,000 to 200,000 clones; 50% to 75% of these occur just once. 16% of the sample lies in the top ten.

The sequenced sample was CD4+ T cells sorted from blood, obtained at week 56, from a patient treated with tofacitinib. The receptor comes from a human donor with alopecia areata. In this chain, TRBV9 is recombined with TRBJ2-6; the D gene is unclear. The CDR3 here reads CASSTSPSGANVLTF. The nucleotides are TGTGCCAGCAGCACAAGTCCCTCTGGGGCCAACGTCCTGACTTTC.